Listed here are 15 T cell receptor beta chains from one sample, sequenced in a study of blood T cell repertoires in COVID-19. Method: immunoSEQ multiplex PCR; TCRdb's copy keeps in-frame clones and lacks some. The sample comprises some 220,000 clones, roughly four fifths of which are singletons, and 1.3% rests with the top ten. Specimen: PBMCs or T cells enriched from blood (not recorded which). Receptors were obtained from a middle-aged woman with acute COVID-19.

The chain links TRBV6-2 or TRBV6-3 to TRBJ2-2, with TRBD1 matching 10 bases. CDR1 and CDR2 from the germline V gene are MNHEY and SVGEGT. V was clipped by 4 bases and J by 6 bases; unmatched bases: 17. The CDR3 consists of 19 residues. CDR3 bases: TGTGCCAGCAGTTCGATACCGGGACAGGGGAAGTTTTGGGCCGGGGAGCTGTTTTTT. As protein: CASSSIPGQGKFWAGELFF.

The chain combines TRBV18 with TRBJ2-3, with D unclear. The CDR3 covers 13 residues. V lost 2 bases to trimming and J lost 2 bases, with 5 bases between them. CDR1 and CDR2 from the germline V gene are KGHSH and LQKENI. The CDR3 spells CASSPVVTDTQYF. CDR3 DNA: TGTGCCAGCTCACCAGTCGTCACAGATACGCAGTATTTT.

The chain combines TRBV7-9 with TRBJ1-2, with 8 positions matching TRBD1. This CDR3 contains 16 residues. Germline-derived CDR1 and CDR2 are SEHNR and FQNEAQ (reference sequence). V shed 5 bases and J 8 bases; nucleotides not matched to a gene: 16. Here the CDR3 DNA reads TGTGCCAGCAGCCAAGGGGGGGTGGGACAGGACGACGGCTACACCTTC. This gives the protein CASSQGGVGQDDGYTF.

The CDR3 is CASSVGGPHNEQFF. CDR3 bases: TGTGCCAGCAGCGTCGGGGGGCCCCACAATGAGCAGTTCTTC. This sequence joins TRBV9 and TRBJ2-1; maybe TRBD2 (7 bases). Trimming took 2 bases from V and 5 from J, leaving 11 bases between them. CDR1 SGDLS and CDR2 YYNGEE come from the germline V gene. CDR3 length equals 14 residues.

The chain joins TRBV6-1 to TRBJ1-2; 7 nucleotides match TRBD1. The CDR3 spans 15 residues. Germline V gives CDR1 MNHNS, CDR2 SASEGT. J was trimmed by 0 bases and V by 3 bases; bases with no gene match: 4. CDR3 bases: TGTGCCAGCAGTGAGTGGACAGGTGCTAACTATGGCTACACCTTC. Amino acids: CASSEWTGANYGYTF.

This chain uses TRBV5-1 with TRBJ2-1; the match to TRBD1 covers 7 bases. V shed 2 bases, J shed 16 bases, and the junction held 12 bases outside the gene matches. The CDR3 has 13 residues. Germline assignment: CDR1 SGHRS and CDR2 YFSETQ. CDR3 amino acids: CASSLTPGTDRFF. In DNA, the CDR3 is TGCGCCAGCAGCTTAACACCCGGGACAGATCGTTTCTTC.

A remark on this clone: Sequence at one end of the junction differs from germline and may be a read error. The chain carries TRBV18 and TRBJ1-1; 7 bases are shared with TRBD1. Germline V CDR1 and CDR2: KGHSH, LQKENI. CDR3 length: 15 amino acids. The CDR3 DNA reads as TGTGCCAGCTCACCCGGACAGGACGAGAACTCTGAAGCTTTCTTT. Protein: CASSPGQDENSEAFF.

The rearrangement joins TRBV19 to TRBJ2-1; 11 bases agree with TRBD2. J gave up 8 bases and V 4 bases, and 10 bases lay outside the gene matches. CDR1 LNHDA and CDR2 SQIVND come from the germline V gene (reference sequence). This CDR3 comprises 16 residues. CDR3 region: CASSTLSSGGYDEQFF. DNA of the CDR3: TGTGCCAGTAGTACCCTTTCTAGCGGGGGGTACGATGAGCAGTTCTTC.

The V and J genes are TRBV28 and TRBJ1-5; D unclear. CDR1 and CDR2 (germline): MDHEN, SYDVKM. Trimming removed 7 bases at V and 1 base at J, with 20 bases between. There are 17 residues in the CDR3. The CDR3 sequence is CASIENGSPRSNQPQHF. Written as DNA, the CDR3 is TGTGCCAGCATCGAAAATGGATCTCCGCGGAGCAATCAGCCCCAGCATTTT.

The gene calls are TRBV6-5 and TRBJ2-2; 7 bases match TRBD1. The CDR3 consists of 13 residues. V lost 6 bases to trimming and J lost 6 bases; unmatched junction nucleotides: 4. Germline loops: CDR1 MNHEY, CDR2 SVGAGI. The CDR3 loop is CASRYRGPGELFF. CDR3 coding DNA: TGTGCCAGCAGGTACAGGGGTCCCGGGGAGCTGTTTTTT.

This sequence joins TRBV30 and TRBJ1-6; no clear D. The CDR3 has 14 residues. The V gene lost 7 bases and the J gene lost 7 bases, with 17 bases spanning the gap. CDR1 is GTSNPN, CDR2 SVGIG, per germline (reference sequence). The CDR3: CASHPRETNSPLHF. The CDR3 DNA reads TGTGCCTCCCACCCCCGGGAGACAAATTCACCCCTCCACTTT. The full variable domain, in which reference TRBV30 and TRBJ1-6 provide the parts outside the CDR3, is SQTIHQWPATLVQPVGSPLSLECTVEGTSNPNLYWYRQAAGRGLQLLFYSVGIGQISSEVPQNLSASRPQDRQFILSSKKLLLSDSGFYLCASHPRETNSPLHFGNGTRLTVT.

This chain connects TRBV7-8 to TRBJ2-5; 9 bases match TRBD2. V shed 2 bases, J shed 9 bases, and the junction held 13 bases outside the gene matches. The germline V gene has CDR1 SGHVS and CDR2 FQNEAQ. This CDR3 region has 16 residues. The CDR3 here is CASSLSSGVPGRSQYF. The CDR3 DNA sequence: TGTGCCAGCAGCTTATCTAGCGGGGTCCCTGGTAGATCCCAGTACTTC.

The chain is built from TRBV18 and TRBJ1-6; no definite D call. Per germline, CDR1 KGHSH and CDR2 LQKENI. V gave up 5 bases and J gave up 7 bases, with 12 bases separating them. The length of the CDR3 is 14 residues. The CDR3 DNA follows: TGTGCCAGCTCAATGAACAACCAAAATTCACCCCTCCACTTT. It translates to CASSMNNQNSPLHF.

This chain links TRBV6-5 with TRBJ2-4; TRBD1 agrees at 7 bases. The V gene's germline CDR1 is MNHEY and CDR2 SVGAGI. V dropped 10 bases and J dropped 6; count of bases not matched to a gene: 6. The length of the CDR3 is 12 residues. The CDR3 bases are TGTGCCACTCAGGGGGTTGGAAACATTCAGTACTTC. Translated: CATQGVGNIQYF.

This rearrangement joins TRBV3-1 (or the pseudogene TRBV3-2) to TRBJ1-4, with 8 bases identical to TRBD1. CDR3 length equals 14 residues. V dropped 5 bases and J dropped 8; count of bases not matched to a gene: 7. Per germline, CDR1 LGHDT and CDR2 YNNKEL (reference sequence). CDR3 protein: CASSSQGVGEKLFF. The CDR3 DNA reads TGTGCCAGCAGCTCACAGGGGGTAGGCGAAAAACTGTTTTTT.